These 25 T cell receptor beta chains share one sample of origin, sequenced in a study of T cell responses to AZD1222 COVID-19 vaccine. The assay was immunoSEQ multiplex PCR, and TCRdb's table has in-frame clones only and misses some. Seen here are 80,000 or so clones, approximately 90% observed once, and the top ten hold roughly 4.8%. Material: peripheral blood, obtained on day 0 of AZD1222 vaccination. The receptors were gathered from an adult in good health.

The rearrangement links TRBV4-1 to TRBJ2-3; weak D call: TRBD2 (6 bases). The CDR3 runs 17 residues. From germline, CDR1 is MGHRA and CDR2 YSYEKL. The V end lost 0 bases, the J end lost 0 bases, and 13 bases lay between the germline ends. CDR3 in DNA: TGCGCCAGCAGCCAAGATTCGTGGGGGGATAGCACAGATACGCAGTATTTT. As protein: CASSQDSWGDSTDTQYF.

V and J are TRBV3-1 (or the pseudogene TRBV3-2) and TRBJ1-1, with D unresolved. CDR1 is LGHDT and CDR2 is YNNKEL in the germline V gene (reference sequence). The CDR3 extends over 14 amino acids. V was pared by 1 base and J by 1 base, with 7 bases between. The CDR3 coding sequence is TGTGCCAGCAGCCAAGTGGAAGCGAACACTGAAGCTTTCTTT. Its translation is CASSQVEANTEAFF.

The chain links TRBV12-3 or TRBV12-4 to TRBJ2-3, with D perhaps TRBD1 (5 bases). The CDR3 loop spans 13 amino acids. Trimming left V 4 bases short and J 11 bases short, with 16 bases between. The DNA for the CDR3 is TGTGCCAGCAGTTCCGACCCCCGACAGAGGCAGTATTTT. Translating gives CASSSDPRQRQYF.

This chain joins TRBV7-9 and TRBJ1-2; TRBD1 aligns across 8 bases. CDR1 and CDR2 (germline): SEHNR, FQNEAQ (reference sequence). V trimming: 3 bases; J trimming: 6 bases; junction bases outside the gene matches: 6. This CDR3 comprises 14 residues. The CDR3 DNA is TGTGCCAGCAGCTTTGGGGGACAGGAGGATGGCTACACCTTC. It encodes CASSFGGQEDGYTF. The full variable domain, with the rest looked up from reference TRBV7-9 and TRBJ1-2, is DTGVSQNPRHKITKRGQNVTFRCDPISEHNRLYWYRQTLGQGPEFLTYFQNEAQLEKSRLLSDRFSAERPKGSFSTLEIQRTEQGDSAMYLCASSFGGQEDGYTFGSGTRLTVV.

The chain recombines TRBV10-2 with TRBJ1-4; 10 nucleotides line up with TRBD1. The CDR3 totals 16 residues. The ends lost 6 bases at V and 5 bases at J; junction bases unmatched: 9. Germline assignment: CDR1 WSHSY and CDR2 SAAADI. The CDR3 reads CASRLDGGQGNEKLFF. The CDR3 coding sequence is TGCGCCAGCAGACTTGATGGGGGACAGGGGAATGAAAAACTGTTTTTT.

The sample holds one count of this clone. The chain joins TRBV28 to TRBJ1-2, with TRBD1 as a possible D gene (6 bases). This CDR3 is built from 15 residues. Germline values: CDR1 MDHEN, CDR2 SYDVKM. The V end was cut by 4 bases, the J end by 7 bases, with 19 bases between. The CDR3 coding sequence is TGTGCCAGCAGTTATTCCGATCGGGGGGCGGGTGGCTACACCTTC. Translating it yields CASSYSDRGAGGYTF.

For the CDR3, the DNA is TGTGCCAGCAGTGAAAGGCGGGGAACTCAGCCCCAGCATTTT. Protein: CASSERRGTQPQHF. This chain links TRBV2 with TRBJ1-5; D is unclear. CDR1 is SNHLY, CDR2 FYNNEI, per germline. Trimming left V 2 bases short and J 6 bases short, with 11 bases between. CDR3 size: 14 residues.

The chain uses TRBV11-3 and TRBJ2-1; D may be TRBD2 (5 bases). Trimming pared 5 bases from V and 10 bases from J, leaving 21 bases between. Germline V gene sequence: CDR1 SGHNT, CDR2 YENEEA. This CDR3 spans 15 amino acids. CDR3 nucleotides: TGTGCCAGCAGCCCTAGAACGTCGGGGAATGGGGAGCAGTTCTTC. Its translation: CASSPRTSGNGEQFF.

Only a few counts were recorded for this clone. The J gene is TRBJ1-2, the V gene TRBV15; D is ambiguous. This CDR3 is 14 amino acids long. Trimming pared 0 bases from V and 5 bases from J, leaving 10 bases between. Germline CDR1 reads LNHNV; CDR2 reads YYDKDF (reference sequence). The CDR3 DNA reads TGTGCCACCAGCAGAGATAACCAGGCATATGGCTACACCTTC. Its protein is CATSRDNQAYGYTF. Based on the CDR3 plus reference TRBV15 and TRBJ1-2, the full variable domain is DAMVIQNPRYQVTQFGKPVTLSCSQTLNHNVMYWYQQKSSQAPKLLFHYYDKDFNNEADTPDNFQSRRPNTSFCFLDIRSPGLGDTAMYLCATSRDNQAYGYTFGSGTRLTVV.

The chain links TRBV5-1 to TRBJ1-2, with 10 bases matching TRBD1. The CDR3 is 14 residues long. Per the germline V gene, CDR1 is SGHRS and CDR2 is YFSETQ. The trim removed 2 bases at V and 8 bases at J, leaving 6 bases unmatched. The CDR3 spells CASSFSGQGEGYTF. The CDR3 DNA reads as TGCGCCAGCAGCTTTTCCGGACAGGGGGAGGGCTACACCTTC.

The V gene is TRBV6-5, the J gene TRBJ1-1; unclear D gene. Between the trimmed V and J ends, which lost 10 bases and 0 bases, there was a span of 12 bases. This CDR3 has 13 amino acids. The germline V gene has CDR1 MNHEY and CDR2 SVGAGI. The CDR3 spells CATRPLMNTEAFF. Written as DNA, the CDR3 is TGTGCCACCCGCCCCCTTATGAACACTGAAGCTTTCTTT.

This clone was recorded once. V is TRBV14 and J is TRBJ1-5; possible D gene TRBD1, 5 bases. Trimming left V 4 bases short and J 1 base short, with 29 bases between. Germline assignment: CDR1 SGHDN and CDR2 FVKESK. CDR3 length: 21 residues. The CDR3 loop is CASSRSREGPARGESNQPQHF. The CDR3 DNA reads TGTGCCAGCAGCCGTTCTCGTGAGGGCCCCGCGCGGGGGGAAAGCAATCAGCCCCAGCATTTT.

This clone was observed a few times. The chain has TRBV11-2 and TRBJ1-4; D not certain. V lost 1 base, J lost 11 bases, and 23 bases lay in between. CDR1 and CDR2 from the germline V gene are SGHAT and FQNNGV. The CDR3 spans 17 residues. The CDR3 sequence is CASSLVPGAQKGVKLFF. The CDR3 DNA follows: TGTGCCAGCAGCTTAGTACCAGGAGCCCAAAAGGGAGTTAAACTGTTTTTT.

This chain connects TRBV7-3 to TRBJ2-5, with D perhaps TRBD2 (6 bases). CDR3 length: 12 residues. V was trimmed by 5 bases and J by 5 bases, leaving 9 bases between them. Germline CDR1 and CDR2: SGHTA and FQGTGA. The CDR3 DNA reads as TGTGCCAGCAGCCAAAGCGGGGAGACCCAGTACTTC. Translation gives CASSQSGETQYF.

CDR3: CATSDLARGAQYF. DNA of the CDR3: TGTGCCACCAGTGATTTGGCTAGGGGGGCGCAGTACTTC. The rearrangement uses TRBV24-1 and TRBJ2-7; D assignment may be TRBD1 or TRBD2 (6 bases each). From germline, CDR1 is KGHDR and CDR2 SFDVKD. This CDR3 has 13 residues. V lost 0 bases and J lost 9, with 11 bases in between.

The sample holds one count of this clone. The chain recombines TRBV6-6 with TRBJ2-5, with TRBD1 matching 11 bases. V dropped 6 bases and J dropped 5; count of bases not matched to a gene: 5. The CDR3 spans 14 residues. In germline, CDR1 is MNHNY, CDR2 SVGAGI (reference sequence). The CDR3 loop is CASSPRTGGETQYF. CDR3 coding DNA: TGTGCCAGCAGCCCTAGGACAGGGGGCGAGACCCAGTACTTC.

This chain links TRBV9 with TRBJ2-1; D is perhaps TRBD1 or TRBD2 (6 bases each). The V end was cut by 4 bases, the J end by 6 bases, with 17 bases between. CDR1 is SGDLS and CDR2 is YYNGEE in the germline V gene. CDR3 length: 15 residues. The CDR3 nucleotides are TGTGCCAGCAGCCCCGAGGGGGGACGGATCAATGAGCAGTTCTTC. It is translated as CASSPEGGRINEQFF. The full variable domain, with the rest looked up from reference TRBV9 and TRBJ2-1, is DSGVTQTPKHLITATGQRVTLRCSPRSGDLSVYWYQQSLDQGLQFLIQYYNGEERAKGNILERFSAQQFPDLHSELNLSSLELGDSALYFCASSPEGGRINEQFFGPGTRLTVL.

The chain couples TRBV28 to TRBJ2-7, with D perhaps TRBD2 (6 bases). CDR1 is MDHEN and CDR2 is SYDVKM in the germline V gene. There are 11 residues in the CDR3. V lost 2 bases to trimming and J lost 7 bases, with 6 bases between them. DNA of the CDR3: TGTGCCAGCAGTTTAGGGGGGGAGCAGTACTTC. Its translation: CASSLGGEQYF.

This clone was picked up a small number of times. V and J are TRBV19 and TRBJ1-2; perhaps TRBD1 as D (5 bases). V lost 3 bases and J 8 bases, leaving 13 bases between the germline ends. CDR1 LNHDA and CDR2 SQIVND come from the germline V gene (reference sequence). The length of the CDR3 is 13 residues. The CDR3 nucleotides are TGTGCCAGTAGTATCACCCAGGGTTCCGGCTACACCTTC. It translates to CASSITQGSGYTF.

The V call is TRBV25-1, the J call TRBJ1-4; TRBD1 agrees at 7 bases. The germline V gene encodes CDR1 MGHDK and CDR2 SYGVNS. The CDR3 sequence is 15 residues long. V was pared by 4 bases and J by 8 bases, with 10 bases of the junction left unmatched. CDR3 in DNA: TGTGCCAGCAGTGGGATGACAGGGCGGGGGGAAAAACTGTTTTTT. It yields the protein CASSGMTGRGEKLFF.

The V call is TRBV25-1, the J call TRBJ2-5; D gene ambiguous. Per germline, CDR1 MGHDK and CDR2 SYGVNS. V gave up 2 bases and J gave up 4 bases, with 11 bases separating them. The CDR3 spans 14 residues. The CDR3, as DNA: TGTGCCAGCAGTGAAGTGAAGGGCGGAGAGACCCAGTACTTC. Translating it yields CASSEVKGGETQYF.

The chain couples TRBV11-2 to TRBJ1-5, with D possibly matching TRBD1 (5 bases). CDR1 is SGHAT, CDR2 FQNNGV, per germline. V was trimmed by 8 bases and J by 1 base, leaving 6 bases between them. The CDR3 is 12 residues long. The CDR3 bases are TGTGCCAGCTCAGGGAGCAATCAGCCCCAGCATTTT. Its protein product is CASSGSNQPQHF.

This clone showed up just a few times. The chain recombines TRBV19 with TRBJ1-3; D not certain. The CDR3 is made up of 17 amino acids. V gave up 4 bases and J gave up 0 bases, with 16 bases separating them. Per the germline V gene, CDR1 is LNHDA and CDR2 is SQIVND (reference sequence). The CDR3 DNA sequence: TGTGCCAGTAGTAGGACGAGTCGGCTGCTCTCTGGAAACACCATATATTTT. It yields the protein CASSRTSRLLSGNTIYF.

The rearrangement joins TRBV6-5 to TRBJ1-5; TRBD1 matches 8 bases. CDR1 MNHEY and CDR2 SVGAGI come from the germline V gene. The V gene end was trimmed by 6 bases and the J gene end by 3 bases; junction bases not matched to a gene: 7. The CDR3 length is 15 residues. The CDR3 DNA sequence: TGTGCCAGCAGCCTTGACAGGGGCGACAATCAGCCCCAGCATTTT. Translation gives CASSLDRGDNQPQHF.

The chain joins TRBV3-1 (or the pseudogene TRBV3-2) to TRBJ1-4; weak D call: TRBD1 (5 bases). V lost 0 bases to trimming and J lost 0 bases, with 11 bases between them. CDR1 is LGHDT, CDR2 YNNKEL, per germline (reference sequence). The CDR3 totals 17 residues. This CDR3 is CASSQDPGQATNEKLFF. The CDR3 DNA reads TGTGCCAGCAGCCAAGATCCGGGGCAAGCAACTAATGAAAAACTGTTTTTT.